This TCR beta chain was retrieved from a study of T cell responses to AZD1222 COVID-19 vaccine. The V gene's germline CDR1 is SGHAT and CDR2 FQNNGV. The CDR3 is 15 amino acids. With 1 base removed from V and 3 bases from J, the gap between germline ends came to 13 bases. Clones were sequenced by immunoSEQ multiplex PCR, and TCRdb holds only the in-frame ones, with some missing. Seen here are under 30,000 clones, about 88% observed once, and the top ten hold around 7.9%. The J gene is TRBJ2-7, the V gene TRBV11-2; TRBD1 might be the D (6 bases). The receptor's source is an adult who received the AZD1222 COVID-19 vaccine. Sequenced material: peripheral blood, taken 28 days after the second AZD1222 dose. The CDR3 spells CASSLVQGNDYEQYF. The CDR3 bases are TGTGCCAGCAGCTTAGTACAGGGAAATGACTACGAGCAGTACTTC. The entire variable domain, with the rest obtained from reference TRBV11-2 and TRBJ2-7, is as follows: EAGVAQSPRYKIIEKRQSVAFWCNPISGHATLYWYQQILGQGPKLLIQFQNNGVVDDSQLPKDRFSAERLKGVDSTLKIQPAKLEDSAVYLCASSLVQGNDYEQYFGPGTRLTVT.